One and the same sample provided the 21 T cell receptor beta chains below, sequenced in a study of cytomegalovirus exposure and HLA in healthy donors. The PCR was carried out with 60 Vbeta primers and 13 Jbeta primers. Assay: immunoSEQ multiplex PCR; the TCRdb copy retains only in-frame clones and omits some. The top ten clones hold 4% of a sample with some 97,000 clones, under 80% of them seen once. Specimen: PBMCs. The receptors originated from a woman aged 45-65 years in good health and CMV-seropositive.

J is TRBJ2-7 and V is TRBV18; D might be TRBD1 (5 bases). This CDR3 is 15 amino acids long. Germline V gene sequence: CDR1 KGHSH, CDR2 LQKENI. Trimming pared 3 bases from V and 10 bases from J, leaving 22 bases between. Here the CDR3 reads CASSPDDRNLITQYF. CDR3 nucleotide sequence: TGTGCCAGCTCACCGGACGACAGAAACCTTATAACCCAGTACTTC.

This clone was observed once. The V call is TRBV9, the J call TRBJ2-2; a possible D gene is TRBD1 (5 bases). The length of the CDR3 is 15 residues. The V gene's germline CDR1 is SGDLS and CDR2 YYNGEE. V was shortened by 0 bases and J by 7 bases, with 13 bases between the two germline ends. CDR3 in amino acids: CASSVATSRGGELFF. Written as DNA, the CDR3 is TGTGCCAGCAGCGTAGCTACATCTAGGGGCGGGGAGCTGTTTTTT.

This clone was observed a single time. V gene TRBV11-2 combines with J gene TRBJ2-1; TRBD2 matches 13 bases. Germline V lookup: CDR1 SGHAT, CDR2 FQNNGV. This CDR3 is built from 17 residues. V lost 10 bases, J lost 2 bases, and 11 bases stayed unmatched. The CDR3 DNA reads as TGTGCCACCGAGGGACTAGCGGGGCGAAGCCCCTACAATGAGCAGTTCTTC. This codes for CATEGLAGRSPYNEQFF.

The J gene is TRBJ1-2, the V gene TRBV11-1, with TRBD1 identical over 8 bases. The CDR3 is made up of 14 amino acids. CDR1 is SGHAT and CDR2 is FQDESV in the germline V gene (reference sequence). The junction had 5 bases not matched to a gene; V was cut back by 4 bases and J by 4 bases. The chain's CDR3 is CASSSRTGTYGYTF. The CDR3 DNA follows: TGTGCCAGCAGCTCCCGGACAGGGACCTATGGCTACACCTTC.

The rearrangement joins TRBV2 to TRBJ2-3; 7 bases map to TRBD2. The V and J ends lost 7 bases and 4 bases, in that order; junction bases with no gene match: 5. Germline CDR1 reads SNHLY; CDR2 reads FYNNEI. There are 13 residues in the CDR3. CDR3 amino acids: CASNRDYADTQYF. The CDR3 DNA reads TGTGCCAGCAATAGGGACTACGCAGATACGCAGTATTTT.

This chain joins TRBV11-2 and TRBJ1-1; 7 bases map to TRBD1. This CDR3 is built from 16 residues. Germline V gives CDR1 SGHAT, CDR2 FQNNGV. Germline trimming cut 1 base from V and 0 bases from J; bases unmatched to any gene: 5. The CDR3 DNA reads as TGTGCCAGCAGCTTAGGACAGGGAAGGATGAACACTGAAGCTTTCTTT. This gives the protein CASSLGQGRMNTEAFF.

The chain combines TRBV6-1 with TRBJ1-2; maybe TRBD1 (5 bases). V lost 1 base and J lost 7, with 16 bases in between. Germline CDR1 and CDR2: MNHNS and SASEGT. CDR3 length equals 15 residues. In nucleotides, the CDR3 is TGTGCCAGCAGTGAAGACCCAGGGATCCTATCTGGCTACACCTTC. Encoded protein: CASSEDPGILSGYTF.

The gene calls are TRBV13 and TRBJ1-1; 8 nucleotides agree with TRBD1. This CDR3 is built from 17 residues. The J segment lost 0 bases and the V segment lost 2 bases, leaving 8 bases of the junction unmatched. The germline V gene has CDR1 PRHDT and CDR2 FYEKMQ (reference sequence). As DNA, the CDR3 is TGTGCCAGCAGCTTAAGGCCAGGGGGCTCCATGAACACTGAAGCTTTCTTT. This encodes CASSLRPGGSMNTEAFF. The full variable domain, with the rest looked up from reference TRBV13 and TRBJ1-1, is AAGVIQSPRHLIKEKRETATLKCYPIPRHDTVYWYQQGPGQDPQFLISFYEKMQSDKGSIPDRFSAQQFSDYHSELNMSSLELGDSALYFCASSLRPGGSMNTEAFFGQGTRLTVV.

The chain couples TRBV29-1 to TRBJ1-1; 7 bases fit TRBD1. This CDR3 is built from 12 residues. Germline V CDR1 and CDR2: SQVTM, ANQGSEA. With V trimmed by 5 bases and J by 4 bases, 4 bases remained unmatched. The CDR3 coding sequence is TGCAGCGTTCCACAGGGGAGCACTGAAGCTTTCTTT. Its translation is CSVPQGSTEAFF.

V gene TRBV6-5 combines with J gene TRBJ1-4, with TRBD1 matching 10 bases. Germline CDR1 reads MNHEY; CDR2 reads SVGAGI. V was pared by 6 bases and J by 3 bases, with 4 bases of the junction left unmatched. This CDR3 is 15 amino acids long. CDR3 loop: CASSLGTGANEKLFF. For the CDR3, the DNA is TGTGCCAGCAGCCTCGGGACAGGGGCTAATGAAAAACTGTTTTTT.

This clone was seen only a few times. The rearrangement joins TRBV5-1 to TRBJ1-1; possibly TRBD1 for D (6 bases). V lost 0 bases and J lost 4, with 13 bases in between. The CDR3 has 15 amino acids. CDR1 and CDR2 from the germline V gene are SGHRS and YFSETQ. Written as DNA, the CDR3 is TGCGCCAGCAGCTTGGGTTGGGGGGGCGGCACTGAAGCTTTCTTT. The encoded protein is CASSLGWGGGTEAFF.

The V gene is TRBV2, the J gene TRBJ1-1; 9 bases align to TRBD1. J gave up 0 bases and V 7 bases, and 9 bases lay outside the gene matches. This CDR3 has 16 residues. Germline V CDR1 and CDR2: SNHLY, FYNNEI. DNA of the CDR3: TGTGCCAGCACAAGGACAGGGGCGATGCTGAACACTGAAGCTTTCTTT. Its translation: CASTRTGAMLNTEAFF. The complete variable domain, with remaining parts taken from reference TRBV2 and TRBJ1-1, reads EPEVTQTPSHQVTQMGQEVILRCVPISNHLYFYWYRQILGQKVEFLVSFYNNEISEKSEIFDDQFSVERPDGSNFTLKIRSTKLEDSAMYFCASTRTGAMLNTEAFFGQGTRLTVV.

The rearrangement links TRBV6-5 to TRBJ1-5; a possible D gene is TRBD1 (6 bases). The CDR3 is 15 amino acids. Between the trimmed V and J ends, which lost 6 bases and 0 bases, there was a span of 12 bases. Germline V gives CDR1 MNHEY, CDR2 SVGAGI. The CDR3 sequence is CASRLTGSSNQPQHF. The DNA for the CDR3 is TGTGCCAGCAGACTAACAGGGTCTAGCAATCAGCCCCAGCATTTT.

This clone was counted only a few times. This sequence joins TRBV11-3 and TRBJ1-1, with 7 positions matching TRBD1. CDR1 and CDR2 from the germline V gene are SGHNT and YENEEA. The trim removed 7 bases at V and 1 base at J, leaving 6 bases unmatched. The CDR3 is 14 amino acids. The CDR3 nucleotides read TGTGCCAGCAAAATAGGGGGCGCGAACACTGAAGCTTTCTTT. Its protein is CASKIGGANTEAFF. Combining the CDR3 with reference TRBV11-3 and TRBJ1-1 gives the whole variable domain EAGVVQSPRYKIIEKKQPVAFWCNPISGHNTLYWYLQNLGQGPELLIRYENEEAVDDSQLPKDRFSAERLKGVDSTLKIQPAELGDSAVYLCASKIGGANTEAFFGQGTRLTVV.

This clone was picked up a small number of times. J is TRBJ1-1 and V is TRBV10-3; D gene uncertain. The V gene lost 4 bases and the J gene lost 3 bases, with 9 bases spanning the gap. Germline values: CDR1 ENHRY, CDR2 SYGVKD. This CDR3 comprises 13 residues. The CDR3 DNA reads TGTGCCATCAGTGGGAGGTCCGACACTGAAGCTTTCTTT. Protein: CAISGRSDTEAFF.

V gene TRBV19 combines with J gene TRBJ1-2; 7 nucleotides line up with TRBD1. V trimming: 7 bases; J trimming: 3 bases; junction bases outside the gene matches: 14. Germline V lookup: CDR1 LNHDA, CDR2 SQIVND (reference sequence). This CDR3 is built from 16 residues. CDR3 sequence (DNA): TGTGCCAGTACCAACCCGGGACAGCCGGAGGACTATGGCTACACCTTC. Encoded protein: CASTNPGQPEDYGYTF. Full variable domain (missing parts from reference TRBV19 and TRBJ1-2): DGGITQSPKYLFRKEGQNVTLSCEQNLNHDAMYWYRQDPGQGLRLIYYSQIVNDFQKGDIAEGYSVSREKKESFPLTVTSAQKNPTAFYLCASTNPGQPEDYGYTFGSGTRLTVV.

The CDR3 is CASSLMTANYGYTF. The CDR3 DNA sequence: TGCGCCAGCAGCTTAATGACAGCGAACTATGGCTACACCTTC. V gene TRBV5-1 combines with J gene TRBJ1-2; perhaps TRBD1 as D (5 bases). CDR1 is SGHRS, CDR2 YFSETQ, per germline. There are 14 residues in the CDR3. Deletions cut 2 bases from V and 2 bases from J, with 10 bases between.

This sequence joins TRBV27 and TRBJ2-7, with 14 bases fitting TRBD2. V trimming: 0 bases; J trimming: 2 bases; junction bases outside the gene matches: 6. Germline V gene sequence: CDR1 MNHEY, CDR2 SMNVEV (reference sequence). The CDR3 spans 18 residues. The CDR3: CASSLSTGLAGGTYEQYF. For the CDR3, the DNA is TGTGCCAGCAGTTTATCGACCGGACTAGCGGGAGGCACCTACGAGCAGTACTTC.

V gene TRBV6-4 combines with J gene TRBJ2-2, with 10 nucleotides matching TRBD1. The CDR3 length is 19 residues. V was clipped by 0 bases and J by 5 bases; unmatched bases: 12. CDR1 is MRHNA and CDR2 is SNTAGT in the germline V gene. In DNA form, the CDR3 reads TGTGCCAGCAGTGACTCGAGTTTCGTGACAGGGGGCAGAACCGGGGAGCTGTTTTTT. It encodes CASSDSSFVTGGRTGELFF.

This clone occurred a few times. The same CDR3 arises from other DNA sequences in this sample as well. The rearrangement uses TRBV14 and TRBJ1-2; D is unresolved. CDR1 SGHDN and CDR2 FVKESK come from the germline V gene. Trimming stripped 2 bases from V and 8 bases from J, with 12 bases between. This CDR3 comprises 13 residues. As DNA, the CDR3 is TGTGCCAGCAGCCAACGGGCGGGAGACGGCTACACCTTC. Translated, it gives CASSQRAGDGYTF.

The chain joins TRBV6-5 to TRBJ2-3, with unresolved D. From germline, CDR1 is MNHEY and CDR2 SVGAGI. The CDR3 sequence is 13 residues long. V lost 7 bases, J lost 0 bases, and 8 bases lay in between. The CDR3 is CASMEWSTDTQYF. CDR3 coding DNA: TGTGCCAGCATGGAGTGGAGCACAGATACGCAGTATTTT.